One and the same sample provided the 27 T cell receptor beta chains below, sequenced in a study of cytomegalovirus exposure and HLA in healthy donors (dated 2017 in TCRdb). The library was obtained by the immunoSEQ multiplex PCR assay. For the multiplex PCR, a mixture combining 60 forward primers for TCR Vbeta segments and 13 reverse primers for TCR Jbeta segments was used. TCRdb re-hosts the immuneACCESS table, in-frame sequences only. Its copies lack some clones; in the studies checked, an unresolved V gene accounts for under half of them, and the cause for the rest is not known. The sample data list 70,000 to 95,000 clones, and around three quarters of these were observed just once. The ten most abundant clones make up 1.1% of the sample. The sample was PBMCs. These receptors were collected from a male donor in good health and CMV-seronegative.

The J gene is TRBJ2-7, the V gene TRBV5-4, with 10 bases identical to TRBD2. After removal of 3 bases from V and 4 bases from J, the junction contained 1 base not matched to a gene. Germline loops: CDR1 SGHNT, CDR2 YYREEE (reference sequence). The CDR3 loop spans 13 amino acids. The CDR3 bases are TGTGCCAGCAGCTGGACTAGCGGATACGAGCAGTACTTC. It is translated as CASSWTSGYEQYF.

V and J are TRBV4-1 and TRBJ2-7, with TRBD1 matching over 9 bases. Per the germline V gene, CDR1 is MGHRA and CDR2 is YSYEKL. This CDR3 region has 16 residues. After removal of 3 bases from V and 1 base from J, the junction contained 7 bases not matched to a gene. The CDR3 DNA reads as TGCGCCAGCAGCCAGGAGGACAGGGGACTATCCTACGAGCAGTACTTC. It codes for CASSQEDRGLSYEQYF.

This chain joins TRBV6-5 and TRBJ1-5; 11 bases fit TRBD1. Unmatched junction bases numbered 1, after V lost 0 bases and J lost 6 bases. Germline lookup yields CDR1 MNHEY and CDR2 SVGAGI. The CDR3 is 15 residues long. Here the CDR3 reads CASSYSGTGGQPQHF. The CDR3 DNA reads as TGTGCCAGCAGTTACTCCGGGACAGGGGGTCAGCCCCAGCATTTT.

The chain recombines TRBV2 with TRBJ2-7, with D tentatively TRBD1 (6 bases). The germline CDR1 and CDR2 sequences are SNHLY and FYNNEI. Trimming took off 4 bases at V and 3 bases at J, with 13 bases between the two ends. There are 14 residues in the CDR3. Here the CDR3 reads CASSGQGILYEQYF. CDR3 DNA: TGTGCCAGCAGTGGGCAGGGGATTCTCTACGAGCAGTACTTC. Combining the CDR3 with reference TRBV2 and TRBJ2-7 gives the whole variable domain EPEVTQTPSHQVTQMGQEVILRCVPISNHLYFYWYRQILGQKVEFLVSFYNNEISEKSEIFDDQFSVERPDGSNFTLKIRSTKLEDSAMYFCASSGQGILYEQYFGPGTRLTVT.

The chain has TRBV13 and TRBJ1-2; 11 bases align to TRBD1. The germline gives CDR1 PRHDT, CDR2 FYEKMQ (reference sequence). The CDR3 loop spans 14 amino acids. J was trimmed by 5 bases and V by 5 bases; bases with no gene match: 4. The CDR3 spells CASSEGDRGYGYTF. In nucleotides, the CDR3 is TGTGCCAGCAGCGAAGGGGACAGGGGGTATGGCTACACCTTC. Filled out from reference TRBV13 and TRBJ1-2, the complete variable domain reads AAGVIQSPRHLIKEKRETATLKCYPIPRHDTVYWYQQGPGQDPQFLISFYEKMQSDKGSIPDRFSAQQFSDYHSELNMSSLELGDSALYFCASSEGDRGYGYTFGSGTRLTVV.

The CDR3 protein is CAWSLGGDQPQHF. The CDR3 DNA is TGTGCCTGGAGTCTTGGGGGGGATCAGCCCCAGCATTTT. The chain is built from TRBV30 and TRBJ1-5, with D perhaps TRBD1 (5 bases). The CDR3 has 13 residues. Germline V gene data show CDR1 as GTSNPN and CDR2 as SVGIG (reference sequence). The germline V and J ends were trimmed by 2 bases and 5 bases, with 10 bases remaining between them.

V and J are TRBV4-1 and TRBJ2-6, with TRBD1 identical over 7 bases. After removal of 2 bases from V and 2 bases from J, the junction contained 3 bases not matched to a gene. CDR3 size: 16 residues. Germline V gene data show CDR1 as MGHRA and CDR2 as YSYEKL. The CDR3 loop is CASSQTGEPGANVLTF. In DNA, the CDR3 is TGCGCCAGCAGCCAAACAGGGGAGCCTGGGGCCAACGTCCTGACTTTC.

The rearrangement uses TRBV7-9 and TRBJ2-1, with a weak D call TRBD1 (5 bases). The germline V gene has CDR1 SEHNR and CDR2 FQNEAQ (reference sequence). CDR3 length equals 13 residues. Trimming removed 3 bases at V and 7 bases at J, with 10 bases between. The CDR3: CASSFRGGNEQFF. The CDR3 DNA reads as TGTGCCAGCAGCTTTAGGGGCGGAAATGAGCAGTTCTTC.

The chain joins TRBV20-1 to TRBJ1-1; tentatively, D is TRBD1 (5 bases). The CDR3 runs 11 residues. With 4 bases removed from V and 3 bases from J, the gap between germline ends came to 6 bases. CDR1 is DFQATT and CDR2 is SNEGSKA in the germline V gene (reference sequence). CDR3 sequence reads: CSATGYTEAFF. Here the CDR3 DNA reads TGCAGTGCTACAGGGTACACTGAAGCTTTCTTT.

Of note for this clone: A junction boundary mismatches the germline segment, possibly from a read error. This chain links TRBV19 with TRBJ1-2; TRBD1 agrees at 7 bases. CDR3 length equals 14 residues. CDR1 LNHDA and CDR2 SQIVND come from the germline V gene (reference sequence). The CDR3 nucleotides read TGTGCCAGTAGTAGCCTTGACAGGGCCTATGGCTACCCCTTC. It is translated as CASSSLDRAYGYPF. Variable domain in full (rest from reference TRBV19 and TRBJ1-2): DGGITQSPKYLFRKEGQNVTLSCEQNLNHDAMYWYRQDPGQGLRLIYYSQIVNDFQKGDIAEGYSVSREKKESFPLTVTSAQKNPTAFYLCASSSLDRAYGYPFGSGTRLTVV.

The V and J genes are TRBV10-3 and TRBJ2-7, with TRBD2 as a possible D gene (6 bases). The CDR3 covers 15 residues. V lost 4 bases and J lost 0, with 13 bases in between. Germline assignment: CDR1 ENHRY and CDR2 SYGVKD. This CDR3 is CAISVQAGRSYEQYF. DNA of the CDR3: TGTGCCATCAGTGTTCAAGCGGGCCGCTCCTACGAGCAGTACTTC.

The J gene is TRBJ1-1, the V gene TRBV5-4, with D unresolved. Germline CDR1 is SGHNT and CDR2 is YYREEE (reference sequence). Trimming shortened V by 6 bases and J by 1 base, and 19 bases separated the two germline ends. The CDR3 covers 16 residues. This CDR3 reads CASTKTGAGENTEAFF. The DNA of the CDR3 is TGTGCCAGCACAAAGACGGGCGCGGGCGAGAACACTGAAGCTTTCTTT.

This clone showed up just a few times. The J gene is TRBJ2-3, the V gene TRBV27, with no clear D. The CDR3 spans 17 residues. V was clipped by 5 bases and J by 3 bases, with 21 bases between them. From germline, CDR1 is MNHEY and CDR2 SMNVEV (reference sequence). The CDR3 coding sequence is TGTGCCAGCAGTACAACCCCCCAGTGGGCCTCAACAGATACGCAGTATTTT. It yields the protein CASSTTPQWASTDTQYF.

For the CDR3, the DNA is TGTGCCAGCTCACTGACGACAGGAGTAAACACTGAAGCTTTCTTT. Amino acid sequence: CASSLTTGVNTEAFF. The rearrangement uses TRBV18 and TRBJ1-1; weak D call: TRBD1 (6 bases). Trimming pared 4 bases from V and 2 bases from J, leaving 14 bases between. This CDR3 contains 15 residues. Germline V lookup: CDR1 KGHSH, CDR2 LQKENI. The full variable domain, its missing parts supplied by reference TRBV18 and TRBJ1-1, is NAGVMQNPRHLVRRRGQEARLRCSPMKGHSHVYWYRQLPEEGLKFMVYLQKENIIDESGMPKERFSAEFPKEGPSILRIQQVVRGDSAAYFCASSLTTGVNTEAFFGQGTRLTVV.

In this sample, this clone turned up a few times. The rearrangement links TRBV6-5 to TRBJ1-2; 7 positions match TRBD1. Germline V lookup: CDR1 MNHEY, CDR2 SVGAGI. The CDR3 is 12 residues long. Trimming cost V 11 bases and J 8 bases; bases outside gene matches: 11. CDR3 amino acids: CAAGDSIGGYTF. In nucleotides, the CDR3 is TGTGCCGCCGGGGACAGTATTGGCGGCTACACCTTC.

The genes are TRBV4-1 and TRBJ1-2, with D unclear. The CDR3 consists of 13 residues. Per the germline V gene, CDR1 is MGHRA and CDR2 is YSYEKL. V lost 3 bases and J 4 bases, leaving 9 bases between the germline ends. The CDR3 DNA follows: TGCGCCAGCAGCCACGAACCCGGCTATGGCTACACCTTC. The encoded protein is CASSHEPGYGYTF.

This clone occurred a few times. This sequence joins TRBV5-4 and TRBJ1-4; TRBD1 matches 7 bases. Germline V gene lookup returns CDR1 SGHNT and CDR2 YYREEE (reference sequence). The CDR3 consists of 13 residues. The CDR3 loop reads CATKDRINEKLFF. The CDR3 region has the DNA TGTGCGACCAAGGACAGGATTAATGAAAAACTGTTTTTT.

The J gene is TRBJ2-5, the V gene TRBV9, with TRBD2 matching 11 bases. CDR3 length: 17 amino acids. After removal of 3 bases from V and 0 bases from J, the junction contained 7 bases not matched to a gene. Germline V gene lookup returns CDR1 SGDLS and CDR2 YYNGEE. CDR3 protein: CASSARGGLADQETQYF. CDR3 in DNA: TGTGCCAGCAGCGCAAGAGGGGGACTAGCGGACCAAGAGACCCAGTACTTC.

This sequence joins TRBV30 and TRBJ1-6, with TRBD1 matching 9 bases. The V gene end was trimmed by 1 base and the J gene end by 9 bases; junction bases not matched to a gene: 10. Per the germline V gene, CDR1 is GTSNPN and CDR2 is SVGIG (reference sequence). This CDR3 spans 16 amino acids. CDR3 coding DNA: TGTGCCTGGAGTGGATTAGGAGGACAGGGGAGTTCACCCCTCCACTTT. Translating it yields CAWSGLGGQGSSPLHF.

This clone was recorded once. The J gene is TRBJ2-1, the V gene TRBV28; D gene ambiguous. The CDR3 is 12 residues long. Germline assignment: CDR1 MDHEN and CDR2 SYDVKM. V lost 2 bases, J lost 6 bases, and 5 bases lay in between. The CDR3 nucleotides are TGTGCCAGCAGTTTACTTGTCAATGAGCAGTTCTTC. Residues: CASSLLVNEQFF.

In this sample, this clone turned up once. This chain joins TRBV7-6 and TRBJ2-7; maybe TRBD2 (5 bases). Trimming took off 6 bases at V and 4 bases at J, with 28 bases between the two ends. CDR3 length equals 18 residues. Per germline, CDR1 SGHVS and CDR2 FNYEAQ. CDR3 loop: CASSLRPPVGEGVYEQYF. The CDR3 bases are TGTGCCAGCAGTCTAAGGCCCCCAGTGGGAGAGGGAGTATACGAGCAGTACTTC.

This chain connects TRBV30 to TRBJ2-1, with 10 bases matching TRBD1. With 5 bases clipped from V and 3 bases from J, the junction kept 7 bases outside the gene matches. CDR1 GTSNPN and CDR2 SVGIG come from the germline V gene (reference sequence). CDR3 size: 15 residues. The CDR3 DNA sequence: TGTGCCTGGTTAAGTTGGGACAGGGGCTACAATGAGCAGTTCTTC. It translates to CAWLSWDRGYNEQFF.

The chain couples TRBV6-5 to TRBJ2-3; TRBD1 aligns across 8 bases. The J segment lost 2 bases and the V segment lost 10 bases, leaving 8 bases of the junction unmatched. The CDR3 has 14 amino acids. Looked up from germline, CDR1 is MNHEY and CDR2 is SVGAGI. The CDR3 bases are TGTGCCATTGCCCGGGACAGGCTCACAGATACGCAGTATTTT. The encoded protein is CAIARDRLTDTQYF.

The chain combines TRBV7-9 with TRBJ1-6, with D perhaps TRBD1 (6 bases). Germline lookup yields CDR1 SEHNR and CDR2 FQNEAQ (reference sequence). Between the trimmed V and J ends, which lost 2 bases and 5 bases, there was a span of 13 bases. The CDR3 sequence is 16 residues long. CDR3 amino acids: CASSLIRGRDNSPLHF. The CDR3 coding sequence is TGTGCCAGCAGCTTAATCAGGGGCCGGGATAATTCACCCCTCCACTTT.

This chain joins TRBV6-1 and TRBJ1-3; D is ambiguous. The CDR3 runs to 13 residues. Germline loops: CDR1 MNHNS, CDR2 SASEGT. Trimming pared 2 bases from V and 4 bases from J, leaving 6 bases between. For the CDR3, the DNA is TGTGCCAGCAGTGAATTGGCCGGAAACACCATATATTTT. Translated: CASSELAGNTIYF.

The CDR3 loop is CASKMGPNTEAFF. CDR3 sequence (DNA): TGCGCCAGCAAAATGGGGCCGAACACTGAAGCTTTCTTT. V is TRBV5-1 and J is TRBJ1-1, with a tentative D call TRBD1 (5 bases). From germline, CDR1 is SGHRS and CDR2 YFSETQ. CDR3 length equals 13 residues. Trimming stripped 6 bases from V and 1 base from J, with 10 bases between. Variable domain in full (rest from reference TRBV5-1 and TRBJ1-1): KAGVTQTPRYLIKTRGQQVTLSCSPISGHRSVSWYQQTPGQGLQFLFEYFSETQRNKGNFPGRFSGRQFSNSRSEMNVSTLELGDSALYLCASKMGPNTEAFFGQGTRLTVV.

This clone was seen only once. V gene TRBV18 combines with J gene TRBJ1-2; TRBD1 aligns across 12 bases. The CDR3 length is 18 residues. Germline values: CDR1 KGHSH, CDR2 LQKENI. V lost 3 bases, J lost 5 bases, and 13 bases stayed unmatched. The CDR3 DNA reads TGTGCCAGCTCACCGGGCCGGGACAGGGGGCTTAATATTTATGGCTACACCTTC. Translation: CASSPGRDRGLNIYGYTF.